A single sample gave rise to the 30 T cell receptor beta chains below, sequenced in a study of breast tumors, draining lymph nodes, adjacent tissues. TCRdb recomputed calls from the multiplex PCR reads with MiXCR, one row per CDR3 protein. The sample includes about 300,000 distinct CDR3 sequences, 30% to 35% of them seen just once. Axillary draining lymph nodes of breast cancer patients supplied the node samples. Sequencing was performed on axillary lymph node tissue. Receptors originate from a female donor with breast cancer. Some clones in this sample may be carry-over from other donors' samples.

Points on this clonotype: Since a much larger clone is just one base distant, this may be a read error. The chain has TRBV7-9 and TRBJ2-1; 10 bases line up with TRBD1. The CDR3 has 14 amino acids. From germline, CDR1 is SEHNR and CDR2 FQNEAQ (reference sequence). The CDR3 region has the DNA TGCGCCAGCAGCCAAGACGGACAGGGGGGCGAGCAGTTCTTC. Translating gives CASSQDGQGGEQFF.

V gene TRBV20-1 combines with J gene TRBJ2-1; TRBD1 is a possible D gene (5 bases). V was pared by 6 bases and J by 7 bases, with 16 bases between. Germline loops: CDR1 DFQATT, CDR2 SNEGSKA (reference sequence). CDR3 length: 13 amino acids. The CDR3 bases are TGCAGTGCGCCGTCGCAGGGAAGGAATGAGCAGTTCTTC. It encodes CSAPSQGRNEQFF.

Of note for this clonotype: Being one base from a much bigger clone, this may be a read error. This rearrangement joins TRBV20-1 to TRBJ2-1; D gene uncertain. Germline CDR1 and CDR2: DFQATT and SNEGSKA (reference sequence). The CDR3 runs 14 residues. DNA for the CDR3: TGCAGCGTCCCTCAAGGGTTCTCCTACAATGAGCAGTTCTTC. This gives the protein CSVPQGFSYNEQFF.

This clonotype was counted at least ten times. The CDR3 here is CASSSLAGEGYEQYF. CDR3 nucleotides: TGTGCCAGCAGTTCCCTAGCGGGAGAAGGGTACGAGCAGTACTTC. V and J are TRBV11-2 and TRBJ2-7, with 10 bases identical to TRBD2. The CDR3 extends over 15 amino acids. CDR1 and CDR2 (germline): SGHAT, FQNNGV. The J segment lost 4 bases and the V segment lost 6 bases, leaving 9 bases of the junction unmatched.

The J gene is TRBJ2-6, the V gene TRBV15, with D hard to call. Germline values: CDR1 LNHNV, CDR2 YYDKDF (reference sequence). This CDR3 region has 13 residues. V lost 5 bases and J lost 9, with 11 bases in between. This CDR3 is CATSPWHYNVLTF. The CDR3 nucleotides read TGTGCCACCAGCCCCTGGCACTACAACGTCCTGACTTTC.

This clonotype showed up just a few times. This chain uses TRBV30 with TRBJ1-2, with D unresolved. Deletions cut 2 bases from V and 0 bases from J, with 7 bases between. CDR3 length: 13 residues. The germline CDR1 and CDR2 sequences are GTSNPN and SVGIG (reference sequence). CDR3 in DNA: TGTGCCTGGAGTTTGGACCCTAACTATGGCTACACCTTC. This gives the protein CAWSLDPNYGYTF.

V usage is TRBV20-1 and J usage is TRBJ1-2; D gene uncertain. In germline, CDR1 is DFQATT, CDR2 SNEGSKA (reference sequence). The CDR3 loop spans 12 amino acids. Trimming shortened V by 0 bases and J by 13 bases, and 15 bases separated the two germline ends. CDR3 residues: CSARDYLYDSTF. CDR3 in DNA: TGCAGTGCTAGAGATTACCTCTATGACTCCACCTTC.

Many counts were recorded for this clonotype. The chain links TRBV7-2 to TRBJ2-7; 8 bases line up with TRBD2. Germline assignment: CDR1 SGHTA and CDR2 FQGNSA. The CDR3 loop spans 14 amino acids. Trimming at V came to 5 bases and at J to 3 bases, leaving 6 bases not matched to a gene. CDR3 DNA sequence: TGTGCCAGCAGCATCAGTAGCGGGATCTACGAGCAGTACTTC. As protein: CASSISSGIYEQYF.

This clonotype was counted at least ten times. This chain joins TRBV6-6 and TRBJ1-4; no definite D call. This CDR3 contains 13 residues. Between the trimmed V and J ends, which lost 3 bases and 5 bases, there was a span of 7 bases. Germline lookup yields CDR1 MNHNY and CDR2 SVGAGI (reference sequence). The CDR3 here is CASSYGMNEKLFF. The CDR3 coding sequence is TGTGCCAGCAGTTATGGGATGAATGAAAAACTGTTTTTT.

This clonotype showed up just a few times. The genes are TRBV4-3 and TRBJ2-2, with D tentatively TRBD2 (6 bases). V lost 2 bases and J 1 base, leaving 26 bases between the germline ends. In germline, CDR1 is LGHNA, CDR2 YSLEER. This CDR3 is built from 21 residues. CDR3 sequence (DNA): TGCGCCAGCAGCCAAATACAGGAGGACGTGGCCGGGGGACTGAACACCGGGGAGCTGTTTTTT. This codes for CASSQIQEDVAGGLNTGELFF.

V and J are TRBV29-1 and TRBJ1-4; 8 bases map to TRBD1. The CDR3 sequence is 12 residues long. Germline V gene data show CDR1 as SQVTM and CDR2 as ANQGSEA. V was clipped by 7 bases and J by 7 bases; unmatched bases: 5. The CDR3 spells CSAGGRVEKLFF. In nucleotides, the CDR3 is TGCAGCGCAGGGGGCCGTGTTGAAAAACTGTTTTTT.

This clonotype was observed many times. The chain carries TRBV11-3 and TRBJ2-5; 10 bases line up with TRBD2. V was pared by 3 bases and J by 7 bases, with 17 bases of the junction left unmatched. Per germline, CDR1 SGHNT and CDR2 YENEEA. CDR3 length equals 18 residues. As DNA, the CDR3 is TGTGCCAGCAGCTTGGAGGTTTCGGGACTAGCGTCCAGGGGGACCCAGTACTTC. This codes for CASSLEVSGLASRGTQYF.

This clonotype has at least ten counts. The CDR3 loop reads CASSETRTGQETQYF. As DNA, the CDR3 is TGTGCCAGCAGTGAAACCCGGACAGGTCAAGAGACCCAGTACTTC. The rearrangement links TRBV6-1 to TRBJ2-5; 7 nucleotides line up with TRBD1. The germline CDR1 and CDR2 sequences are MNHNS and SASEGT. With V trimmed by 2 bases and J by 2 bases, 5 bases remained unmatched. The CDR3 sequence is 15 residues long.

Remarks on this clonotype: This could be a read error, since a much larger clone is one nucleotide away. This chain uses TRBV12-3 or TRBV12-4 with TRBJ2-7; tentatively, D is TRBD1 or TRBD2 (7 bases each). Trimming cost V 6 bases and J 0 bases, with 12 bases left between them. CDR3 length: 14 residues. The CDR3 bases are TGTGCCAGCAGCAGCGGGACAGCCTCCTACGAGCAGTACTTC. This encodes CASSSGTASYEQYF.

The chain's CDR3 is CASSDQFGTDKETQYF. The CDR3 DNA reads TGTGCCAGCAGTGACCAATTCGGGACAGACAAAGAGACCCAGTACTTC. The chain couples TRBV6-1 to TRBJ2-5; 7 nucleotides match TRBD1. Trimming at V came to 3 bases and at J to 3 bases, leaving 10 bases not matched to a gene. The CDR3 runs to 16 residues. Per germline, CDR1 MNHNS and CDR2 SASEGT.

In the case of this clonotype: This may be a read error: a much more frequent sequence differs by one nucleotide. Because it lacks the conserved phenylalanine or tryptophan at the end, this CDR3 is likely a read error. The rearrangement links TRBV19 to TRBJ1-4; D is unclear. This CDR3 is built from 16 residues. V was pared by 0 bases and J by 4 bases, with 12 bases between. Looked up from germline, CDR1 is LNHDA and CDR2 is SQIVND (reference sequence). As DNA, the CDR3 is TGTGCCAGTAGTATAGATCTAGAGGACGGTAATGAAAAACTGTTTTCT. Amino acid sequence: CASSIDLEDGNEKLFS.

This clonotype was counted ten times or more. The chain employs TRBV7-8 and TRBJ1-5; D is possibly TRBD1 (6 bases). CDR1 and CDR2 from the germline V gene are SGHVS and FQNEAQ. This CDR3 is built from 15 residues. The germline V and J ends were trimmed by 6 bases and 0 bases, with 12 bases remaining between them. This CDR3 is CASSGQTGSNQPQHF. The DNA for the CDR3 is TGTGCCAGCAGTGGACAGACAGGTAGCAATCAGCCCCAGCATTTT.

The rearrangement uses TRBV28 and TRBJ2-7; D may be TRBD2 (6 bases). V was clipped by 5 bases and J by 5 bases, with 25 bases between them. This CDR3 contains 17 residues. The germline V gene has CDR1 MDHEN and CDR2 SYDVKM. The DNA for the CDR3 is TGTGCCAGCAGTCCTCTCAACGGGATTTTGGGACTGGACGAGCAGTACTTC. The encoded protein is CASSPLNGILGLDEQYF.

The J gene is TRBJ1-2, the V gene TRBV4-2, with no clear D. The CDR3 contains 15 residues. Germline V lookup: CDR1 LGHNA, CDR2 YNFKEQ. The V and J ends lost 0 bases and 0 bases respectively, with 8 bases between them. The CDR3 coding sequence is TGTGCCAGCAGCCAAGAACCGCGCGCTAACTATGGCTACACCTTC. Its protein product is CASSQEPRANYGYTF.

With regard to this clonotype: Just one base apart from a much larger clone, this may be a read error. The chain has TRBV7-9 and TRBJ2-6; TRBD2 matches at 8 bases. This CDR3 is built from 17 residues. The junction had 6 bases not matched to a gene; V was cut back by 5 bases and J by 0 bases. CDR1 and CDR2 (germline): SEHNR, FQNEAQ (reference sequence). The DNA for the CDR3 is TGTGCCAGCAGCCCCGGGGGGGCGCCCTCTGGGGCCAACGTCCTGACTTTC. This sequence encodes CASSPGGAPSGANVLTF.

This clonotype was observed many times. The genes are TRBV2 and TRBJ2-1; D is uncertain. The V gene's germline CDR1 is SNHLY and CDR2 FYNNEI. There are 12 residues in the CDR3. V lost 4 bases and J 7 bases, leaving 8 bases between the germline ends. The CDR3 is CASSAASNEQFF. CDR3 DNA: TGTGCCAGCAGTGCAGCTAGTAATGAGCAGTTCTTC. The whole variable domain, filled in from reference TRBV2 and TRBJ2-1, reads EPEVTQTPSHQVTQMGQEVILRCVPISNHLYFYWYRQILGQKVEFLVSFYNNEISEKSEIFDDQFSVERPDGSNFTLKIRSTKLEDSAMYFCASSAASNEQFFGPGTRLTVL.

On this clonotype itself: This may come from a read error, since a much larger clone is one base off. The rearrangement links TRBV5-1 to TRBJ2-1; TRBD2 matches at 8 bases. V shed 1 base and J 5 bases; nucleotides not matched to a gene: 5. Germline values: CDR1 SGHRS, CDR2 YFSETQ. The CDR3 has 15 residues. The CDR3 nucleotides are TGCGCCAGCAGCTTGTCTAGCGGGCTTCACAATGAGCAGTTCTTC. Translating it yields CASSLSSGLHNEQFF.

In this sample, this clonotype turned up many times. V and J are TRBV7-2 and TRBJ2-3, with D hard to call. Germline lookup yields CDR1 SGHTA and CDR2 FQGNSA. This CDR3 spans 16 amino acids. Trimming shortened V by 4 bases and J by 3 bases, and 17 bases separated the two germline ends. The CDR3 nucleotides are TGTGCCAGCAGCTCACTCGGACCGAGTCGTACAGATACGCAGTATTTT. It encodes CASSSLGPSRTDTQYF.

This clonotype was seen more than once but under ten times. This sequence joins TRBV19 and TRBJ1-1; tentative D call: TRBD1 (5 bases). The CDR3 consists of 13 residues. CDR1 is LNHDA, CDR2 SQIVND, per germline (reference sequence). V lost 7 bases to trimming and J lost 3 bases, with 12 bases between them. This chain's CDR3 is CASTTGEYTEAFF. In DNA, the CDR3 is TGTGCCAGTACCACAGGAGAGTACACTGAAGCTTTCTTT. The full variable domain, its missing parts supplied by reference TRBV19 and TRBJ1-1, is DGGITQSPKYLFRKEGQNVTLSCEQNLNHDAMYWYRQDPGQGLRLIYYSQIVNDFQKGDIAEGYSVSREKKESFPLTVTSAQKNPTAFYLCASTTGEYTEAFFGQGTRLTVV.

Note on this clonotype: A much larger clone sits a single nucleotide away, making a read error possible. The rearrangement joins TRBV20-1 to TRBJ1-6, with a tentative D call TRBD1 (5 bases). Germline V gives CDR1 DFQATT, CDR2 SNEGSKA (reference sequence). This CDR3 has 12 amino acids. This chain's CDR3 is CSATEGNSPPHF. Written as DNA, the CDR3 is TGCAGTGCTACGGAGGGGAATTCACCCCCCCACTTT.

The table lists this clonotype with many counts. The V gene is TRBV20-1, the J gene TRBJ2-6; 9 nucleotides match TRBD2. J was trimmed by 0 bases and V by 6 bases; bases with no gene match: 9. The V gene's germline CDR1 is DFQATT and CDR2 SNEGSKA (reference sequence). The CDR3 is 17 amino acids. CDR3 sequence (DNA): TGCAGTGCAACGATAGCGGGAGCCCACTCTGGGGCCAACGTCCTGACTTTC. Translating it yields CSATIAGAHSGANVLTF.

The genes are TRBV5-4 and TRBJ2-3, with TRBD2 matching 8 bases. This CDR3 is built from 16 residues. Germline CDR1 reads SGHNT; CDR2 reads YYREEE (reference sequence). V was clipped by 3 bases and J by 3 bases; unmatched bases: 9. In DNA, the CDR3 is TGTGCCAGCAGCTCGGCGGGGGGAGCAGGGACAGATACGCAGTATTTT. Translation gives CASSSAGGAGTDTQYF. The entire variable domain, with the rest obtained from reference TRBV5-4 and TRBJ2-3, is as follows: ETGVTQSPTHLIKTRGQQVTLRCSSQSGHNTVSWYQQALGQGPQFIFQYYREEENGRGNFPPRFSGLQFPNYSSELNVNALELDDSALYLCASSSAGGAGTDTQYFGPGTRLTVL.

The sample holds many counts of this clonotype. This chain links TRBV12-3 or TRBV12-4 with TRBJ1-2; TRBD1 matches 7 bases. The CDR3 consists of 13 residues. After removal of 3 bases from V and 10 bases from J, the junction contained 8 bases not matched to a gene. DNA for the CDR3: TGTGCCAGCAGTTTTGGGGTCCAGGGGGACTACACCTTC. Translated, it gives CASSFGVQGDYTF.

This clonotype was seen at least ten times. This chain joins TRBV30 and TRBJ1-2; no firm D call. CDR3 size: 12 residues. Germline loops: CDR1 GTSNPN, CDR2 SVGIG (reference sequence). V was shortened by 3 bases and J by 1 base, with 6 bases between the two germline ends. The DNA for the CDR3 is TGTGCCTGGAGAGGCTTTAACTATGGCTACACCTTC. The encoded protein is CAWRGFNYGYTF.

This clonotype was counted a single time. This sequence joins TRBV7-2 and TRBJ2-7; 14 bases align to TRBD2. The CDR3 has 17 residues. Unmatched junction bases numbered 11, after V lost 5 bases and J lost 5 bases. From germline, CDR1 is SGHTA and CDR2 FQGNSA. The CDR3 spells CASSKTSGRAVVHEQYF. The CDR3 DNA follows: TGTGCCAGCAGCAAGACTAGCGGGAGGGCCGTCGTCCACGAGCAGTACTTC.